The clone carrying this T cell receptor beta chain was detected many times. Its matching antigen is unknown. This record belongs to a study of neurological immune-mediated disorders. Study outcomes and limitations: HTLV-1-associated myelopathy showed the most TCR clonal expansion; multiple sclerosis the least, below healthy controls. Grouping of repertoires by phylogeny put those of 18 of 34 multiple sclerosis patients into a single related-CDR3 cluster, a possible signature.

The germline gives CDR1 DFQATT, CDR2 SNEGSKA (reference sequence). This CDR3 is built from 17 residues. Trimming took 4 bases from V and 9 from J; bases not matched to a gene: 15. cDNA synthesis was performed by 5'RACE with 10-nucleotide random UMIs. TCRdb re-called the 5' RACE reads through MiXCR, storing one row per CDR3 protein. The sample holds about 46,000 distinct CDR3 sequences; approximately 2.8% are singletons and the top ten take more than 12%. Sequencing was done on a sample of PBMCs. The V gene is TRBV20-1, the J gene TRBJ2-4; 13 nucleotides line up with TRBD2. This TCR came from a woman aged 45-65 years with multiple sclerosis. CDR3 bases: TGCAGTGCTATTCCCGGGCTTGGGACTAGCGGGACAAGCATTCAGTACTTC. Translated, it gives CSAIPGLGTSGTSIQYF.